This T cell receptor beta chain was identified during a study of tumor-infiltrating lymphocytes in primary liver carcinoma. The CDR3 length is 19 residues. Trimming pared 4 bases from V and 2 bases from J, leaving 25 bases between. Germline lookup yields CDR1 SGHVS and CDR2 FQNEAQ. Study conclusions and caveats: Tumor specimens were characterized by a significantly higher top-250-clone fraction than blood (p = 0.039). Since the samples were bulk and unsorted, the CD4+ and CD8+ repertoires were not compared.

A primer in the constant region served to generate TCR beta cDNA from 450 to 600 ng of total RNA. ARM-PCR was slightly modified, and three nested multiplex PCR rounds with it gave rise to the TCR beta libraries. The study ran its first two PCR rounds for nine to ten cycles each, using TRBV1-TRBV30 forward primers and a C-beta reverse primer. TCRdb redid the calling of the multiplex PCR reads with MiXCR, one entry per CDR3 protein. Seen here are some 320,000 distinct CDR3 sequences, less than 75% observed once, and the top ten hold approximately 9%. It was unsorted whole blood that yielded blood RNA, and germline DNA was also extracted. Sampling before surgery obtained 3.5 to 5 milliliters of peripheral blood. This clonotype has only one observation. What it recognizes is unknown. A read error may explain this, as a much larger clone is one base away.

The chain links TRBV7-8 to TRBJ2-3, with D possibly being TRBD2 (6 bases). The receptor was isolated from a man aged 35 to 55 with primary liver carcinoma and hepatitis B virus infection. What was sequenced was peripheral blood. CDR3 residues: CASSSPFHRAGTATDTQYF. The CDR3 nucleotides read TGTGCCAGCAGCTCCCCGTTCCATCGGGCGGGAACCGCCACAGATACGCAGTATTTT.